These T cell receptor beta chains were read from a single sample in a study of blood T cells in healthy people across ages. TCRdb reprocessed the 5' RACE reads with MiXCR, giving one entry per CDR3 protein. The sample records some 880,000 distinct CDR3 sequences, about 34% being singletons. Input material: blood. The receptors stem from a man younger than 35 in good health. The CDR3 runs from the conserved cysteine through the conserved F or W. D genes are given only for firm matches. Clone size appears in some rows only: once, few, many, or a class for an expanded clone.

CDR3 protein	CDR3 DNA	clone size	J gene	D gene	V gene
CASRRTGGYGYTF	TGTGCCAGCAGGCGTACAGGGGGCTATGGCTACACCTTC	few	TRBJ1-2	TRBD1	TRBV12-3/TRBV12-4
CASQETTGSYNEQYF	TGCGCCAGCCAGGAGACGACAGGATCCTACAATGAGCAGTACTTC	few	TRBJ2-7	NA	TRBV5-1
CSASRERVGNNEQFF	TGCAGTGCTAGTCGAGAAAGAGTAGGGAATAATGAGCAGTTCTTC	many	TRBJ2-1	NA	TRBV20-1
CASSLRQGRSSNTEAFF	TGCGCCAGCAGCTTGCGACAGGGGCGCAGTTCGAACACTGAAGCTTTCTTT	NA	TRBJ1-1	TRBD1	TRBV5-1
CASSLWDRQWTSEQFF	TGTGCCAGCAGCCTGTGGGACAGGCAATGGACGAGTGAGCAGTTCTTC	NA	TRBJ2-1	TRBD1	TRBV5-6
CSARDLRDPDRDSQGETQYF	TGCAGTGCTAGAGACCTCCGAGACCCTGACCGGGACTCCCAGGGCGAGACCCAGTACTTC	once	TRBJ2-5	NA	TRBV20-1
CASSLTGGRASDEQFF	TGTGCCAGCAGCTTAACGGGCGGGAGGGCTAGCGATGAGCAGTTCTTC	NA	TRBJ2-1	TRBD2	TRBV7-3
CASSINDRFNTEAFF	TGTGCCAGCAGCATAAATGACAGGTTCAACACTGAAGCTTTCTTT	many	TRBJ1-1	NA	TRBV7-6
CASSVEGRGTEAFF	TGTGCCAGCAGCGTAGAGGGGAGGGGCACTGAAGCTTTCTTT	few	TRBJ1-1	NA	TRBV7-2
CSAPSWAGGVYGYTF	TGCAGTGCCCCCTCGTGGGCAGGGGGGGTCTATGGCTACACCTTC	NA	TRBJ1-2	TRBD1	TRBV20-1
CASRQVPSMIPFF	TGTGCCAGCAGGCAAGTACCCTCGATGATCCCTTTCTTT	few	TRBJ1-1	NA	TRBV6-5
CSFRGNRDRGNFQFF	TGCAGCTTCCGGGGGAACAGGGACAGGGGCAATTTTCAGTTCTTC	NA	TRBJ2-1	TRBD1	TRBV29-1
CASSGGTRGGLSTDTQYF	TGTGCCAGCAGTGGGGGCACTAGGGGCGGTTTGAGCACAGATACGCAGTATTTT	NA	TRBJ2-3	NA	TRBV6-2/TRBV6-3
CASRTGGIMTEAFF	TGTGCCAGTCGGACAGGGGGCATAATGACTGAAGCTTTCTTT	NA	TRBJ1-1	TRBD1	TRBV12-3/TRBV12-4
CASSLYGLQGFGTEAFF	TGTGCCAGCAGCTTATACGGACTACAGGGGTTCGGCACTGAAGCTTTCTTT	NA	TRBJ1-1	TRBD1	TRBV7-2
CASSFSGALFTDTQYF	TGTGCCAGCAGCTTTAGCGGGGCCCTATTCACAGATACGCAGTATTTT	few	TRBJ2-3	TRBD2	TRBV7-2
CASSRDRGSGNTIYF	TGTGCCAGCAGCAGAGACAGGGGCTCTGGAAACACCATATATTTT	few	TRBJ1-3	TRBD1	TRBV7-9
CASSVQGGLNEKLFF	TGTGCCAGCAGCGTCCAGGGAGGGTTAAATGAAAAACTGTTTTTT	few	TRBJ1-4	NA	TRBV9
CASSYIMQTEQGEQFF	TGTGCCAGCAGCTATATAATGCAGACCGAACAGGGTGAGCAGTTCTTC	NA	TRBJ2-1	NA	TRBV7-2
CSVGPAGHIGETQYF	TGCAGCGTCGGACCGGCAGGGCACATCGGAGAGACCCAGTACTTC	NA	TRBJ2-5	NA	TRBV29-1
CATSKDRNQPLHF	TGTGCCACCAGCAAAGACCGCAATCAGCCCCTGCATTTT	NA	TRBJ1-5	NA	TRBV15
CASAGTGDGQPQHF	TGTGCCAGCGCAGGGACAGGGGACGGTCAGCCCCAGCATTTT	NA	TRBJ1-5	TRBD1	TRBV7-8
CASSQDAGGSYTF	TGCGCCAGCAGCCAAGATGCAGGGGGAAGCTACACCTTC	NA	TRBJ1-2	TRBD1	TRBV4-1
CASSLAQRGYEQYF	TGTGCCAGCAGCTTAGCGCAGCGGGGCTACGAGCAGTACTTC	few	TRBJ2-7	TRBD2	TRBV7-2
CASSVEGAPTETQYF	TGTGCCAGCAGCGTAGAGGGGGCCCCCACAGAGACGCAGTATTTT	NA	TRBJ2-3	TRBD1	TRBV9
CASSGRDRFTEAFF	TGTGCCAGCAGTGGCCGGGACAGGTTCACTGAAGCTTTCTTT	NA	TRBJ1-1	TRBD1	TRBV27
CASSQDLSGSPLHF	TGCGCCAGCAGCCAAGATCTTTCGGGTTCACCCCTCCACTTT	many	TRBJ1-6	NA	TRBV4-1
CSGAWGSSYNEQYF	TGCAGTGGAGCGTGGGGGTCCTCCTACAATGAGCAGTACTTC	NA	TRBJ2-7	NA	TRBV20-1
CSALTGTGYEQFF	TGCAGTGCTCTGACCGGGACAGGGTATGAGCAGTTCTTC	NA	TRBJ2-1	TRBD1	TRBV20-1
CASRPPGLASYEQYF	TGTGCCAGCAGGCCGCCGGGACTAGCCTCCTACGAGCAGTACTTC	NA	TRBJ2-7	TRBD2	TRBV28
CASSYGQGGSNQPQHF	TGTGCCAGCAGTTACGGACAGGGCGGGAGCAATCAGCCCCAGCATTTT	NA	TRBJ1-5	TRBD1	TRBV6-6